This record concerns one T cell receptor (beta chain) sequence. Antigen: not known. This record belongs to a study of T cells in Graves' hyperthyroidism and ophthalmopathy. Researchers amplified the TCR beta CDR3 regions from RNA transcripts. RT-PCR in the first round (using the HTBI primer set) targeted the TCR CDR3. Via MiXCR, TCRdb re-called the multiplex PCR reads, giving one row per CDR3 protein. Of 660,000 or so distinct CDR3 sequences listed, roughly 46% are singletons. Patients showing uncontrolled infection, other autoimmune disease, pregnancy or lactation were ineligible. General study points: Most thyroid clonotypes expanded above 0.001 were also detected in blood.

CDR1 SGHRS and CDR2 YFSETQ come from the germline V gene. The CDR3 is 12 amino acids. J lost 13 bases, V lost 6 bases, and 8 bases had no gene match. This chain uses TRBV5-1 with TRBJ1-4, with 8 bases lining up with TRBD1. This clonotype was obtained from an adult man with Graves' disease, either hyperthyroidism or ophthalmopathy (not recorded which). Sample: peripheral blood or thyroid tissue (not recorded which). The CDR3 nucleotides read TGCGCCAGCACGCCGGACAGGGTGATACTGTTTTTT. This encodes CASTPDRVILFF.